This T cell receptor (beta chain) is from a study of shared clonotypes between healthy human individuals. Concerning this clone: In the same sample, other DNA sequences code for this CDR3.

Libraries were prepared by immunoSEQ multiplex PCR; TCRdb keeps only in-frame clonotypes and omits some of them. The top ten hold roughly 0.4% of the sample, which has approximately 1.5 million clones, 95% to 99% seen once. The CDR3 loop spans 13 amino acids. The germline V gene encodes CDR1 MNHNS and CDR2 SASEGT. Deletions cut 2 bases from V and 1 base from J, with 5 bases between. What was sequenced was naive CD4+ T cells sorted from blood. Documented subset: CD45RA+ positively selected. The chain combines TRBV6-1 with TRBJ1-1; no clear D. This TCR was sampled from a man aged 30 to 39 in good health. CDR3 in DNA: TGTGCCAGCAGTGAACGGGGGAACACTGAAGCTTTCTTT. This translates into CASSERGNTEAFF.